What follows are 26 T cell receptor beta chains derived from one specimen sequenced in a study of blood T cell repertoires in COVID-19. Sequenced by immunoSEQ multiplex PCR; TCRdb stores in-frame clones only, minus some. This sample yields about 64,000 clones, of which over 60% are seen a single time; 5% to 5.5% belongs to the top ten. Specimen: peripheral blood. These receptors were taken from a human donor in a cohort sampled during active COVID-19.

The CDR3 DNA reads as TGTGCCAGCAGCTTAGCGCTTTTGAGGGCAGATACGCAGTATTTT. Protein: CASSLALLRADTQYF. The chain links TRBV7-9 to TRBJ2-3; D may be TRBD2 (5 bases). With 0 bases removed from V and 4 bases from J, the gap between germline ends came to 11 bases. The CDR3 is 15 amino acids. The germline CDR1 and CDR2 sequences are SEHNR and FQNEAQ (reference sequence).

The rearrangement uses TRBV28 and TRBJ2-7; no firm D call. Germline CDR1 MDHEN, CDR2 SYDVKM. Trimming left V 4 bases short and J 3 bases short, with 13 bases between. The CDR3 covers 14 residues. The CDR3 protein is CASSYSISLYEQYF. CDR3 coding DNA: TGTGCCAGCAGTTACTCGATCTCGCTCTACGAGCAGTACTTC.

The gene calls are TRBV3-1 (or the pseudogene TRBV3-2) and TRBJ2-5; 9 bases are a match to TRBD2. This CDR3 has 16 residues. From germline, CDR1 is LGHDT and CDR2 YNNKEL (reference sequence). Trimming removed 5 bases from V and 5 bases from J; junction bases left unmatched: 12. Here the CDR3 DNA reads TGTGCCAGCAGCGCTAGCGGGGCCCGGCCAGGGGAGACCCAGTACTTC. It translates to CASSASGARPGETQYF.

This chain uses TRBV19 with TRBJ2-1; D perhaps matches TRBD1 (8 bases). The CDR3 length is 14 residues. Trimming left V 5 bases short and J 4 bases short, with 12 bases between. Germline lookup yields CDR1 LNHDA and CDR2 SQIVND (reference sequence). The CDR3, as DNA: TGTGCCAGTAGTCCACAGGGGGGGTACAATGAGCAGTTCTTC. This encodes CASSPQGGYNEQFF.

This sequence joins TRBV13 and TRBJ2-3; a possible D gene is TRBD1 (6 bases). V lost 7 bases and J 2 bases, leaving 13 bases between the germline ends. The CDR3 is 14 residues long. Per the germline V gene, CDR1 is PRHDT and CDR2 is FYEKMQ (reference sequence). CDR3 region: CASKDGGYTDTQYF. The CDR3 nucleotides read TGTGCCAGCAAGGATGGGGGCTACACAGATACGCAGTATTTT. The variable domain in full, completed from reference TRBV13 and TRBJ2-3, reads AAGVIQSPRHLIKEKRETATLKCYPIPRHDTVYWYQQGPGQDPQFLISFYEKMQSDKGSIPDRFSAQQFSDYHSELNMSSLELGDSALYFCASKDGGYTDTQYFGPGTRLTVL.

The V call is TRBV19, the J call TRBJ1-6; D is unresolved. CDR3 length: 12 residues. The V end was cut by 6 bases, the J end by 9 bases, with 9 bases between. The V gene's germline CDR1 is LNHDA and CDR2 SQIVND (reference sequence). Here the CDR3 reads CASSDFGSPLHF. Written as DNA, the CDR3 is TGTGCCAGTAGCGACTTTGGTTCACCCCTCCACTTT. Looking up the rest from reference TRBV19 and TRBJ1-6 gives the full variable domain: DGGITQSPKYLFRKEGQNVTLSCEQNLNHDAMYWYRQDPGQGLRLIYYSQIVNDFQKGDIAEGYSVSREKKESFPLTVTSAQKNPTAFYLCASSDFGSPLHFGNGTRLTVT.

V and J are TRBV6-2 or TRBV6-3 and TRBJ1-5; 7 bases line up with TRBD1. CDR1 MNHEY and CDR2 SVGEGT come from the germline V gene. The ends lost 4 bases at V and 2 bases at J; junction bases unmatched: 2. The CDR3 length is 14 residues. DNA for the CDR3: TGTGCCAGCAGTTCCAGGGGGGGCAATCAGCCCCAGCATTTT. It translates to CASSSRGGNQPQHF.

This chain connects TRBV5-3 to TRBJ1-4, with D possibly matching TRBD1 (5 bases). TRBV5-3 is an ORF for which the function is uncertain. This CDR3 region has 12 residues. Trimming left V 5 bases short and J 14 bases short, with 16 bases between. CDR3 nucleotide sequence: TGTGCCAGAAGATCGGGGCTCCGGGGGCTGTTTTTT. This gives the protein CARRSGLRGLFF.

This clone was counted once. The rearrangement uses TRBV10-3 and TRBJ1-1; 10 bases are shared with TRBD1. V dropped 4 bases and J dropped 8; count of bases not matched to a gene: 10. The CDR3 length is 15 residues. Germline CDR1 is ENHRY and CDR2 is SYGVKD. CDR3 in DNA: TGTGCCATCAGTGGCCCTCCCGGGACAGGGGTCGAAGCTTTCTTT. Translated, it gives CAISGPPGTGVEAFF.

The chain is built from TRBV6-5 and TRBJ1-4; 7 positions agree with TRBD1. The CDR3 runs to 13 residues. CDR1 MNHEY and CDR2 SVGAGI come from the germline V gene. The V and J ends lost 10 bases and 4 bases, in that order; junction bases with no gene match: 6. This CDR3 is CATQGIHNEKLFF. The CDR3 bases are TGTGCCACACAGGGGATTCATAATGAAAAACTGTTTTTT.

The V call is TRBV3-1 (or the pseudogene TRBV3-2), the J call TRBJ2-1; 9 bases fit TRBD2. V lost 1 base, J lost 6 bases, and 4 bases stayed unmatched. The CDR3 consists of 15 residues. From germline, CDR1 is LGHDT and CDR2 YNNKEL (reference sequence). The CDR3 DNA follows: TGTGCCAGCAGCCAAGGGCTAGCGGGGCTCAATGAGCAGTTCTTC. Amino acids: CASSQGLAGLNEQFF.

The chain combines TRBV19 with TRBJ1-2; D is unclear. Looked up from germline, CDR1 is LNHDA and CDR2 is SQIVND (reference sequence). The CDR3 length is 15 residues. With 3 bases removed from V and 7 bases from J, the gap between germline ends came to 18 bases. CDR3 in amino acids: CASSITLGSRRGYTF. For the CDR3, the DNA is TGTGCCAGTAGTATCACCCTCGGGTCACGTCGTGGCTACACCTTC.

The chain couples TRBV7-5 to TRBJ1-5; the table's D call, TRBD1, was not checked against the DNA. TRBV7-5 is termed a pseudogene. The CDR3 is 14 residues long. In nucleotides, the CDR3 is TGTGCCAGTCAGACGCAGGATAGCAATCAGCCCCAGCATTTT. Encoded protein: CASQTQDSNQPQHF.

The CDR3 loop is CASSEGPQGKTEAFF. The CDR3 nucleotides are TGTGCCAGCAGTGAAGGGCCACAGGGAAAAACTGAAGCTTTCTTT. The rearrangement uses TRBV6-1 and TRBJ1-1, with a weak D call TRBD1 (6 bases). This CDR3 has 15 amino acids. Germline V lookup: CDR1 MNHNS, CDR2 SASEGT. V lost 1 base to trimming and J lost 5 bases, with 14 bases between them.

This sequence joins TRBV7-9 and TRBJ1-2; TRBD1 might be the D (5 bases). Trimming stripped 1 base from V and 6 bases from J, with 18 bases between. In germline, CDR1 is SEHNR, CDR2 FQNEAQ (reference sequence). This CDR3 has 16 residues. CDR3 bases: TGTGCCAGCAGCTTAGTTATTGGGACTGGAACCAATGGCTACACCTTC. Protein product: CASSLVIGTGTNGYTF.

V and J are TRBV18 and TRBJ1-2; D ambiguous. The CDR3 consists of 14 residues. Looked up from germline, CDR1 is KGHSH and CDR2 is LQKENI. Trimming left V 0 bases short and J 4 bases short, with 9 bases between. CDR3 protein: CASSPPSGSYGYTF. CDR3 nucleotides: TGTGCCAGCTCACCACCCTCGGGGAGCTATGGCTACACCTTC.

The rearrangement links TRBV2 to TRBJ2-1, with TRBD2 identical over 8 bases. The CDR3 sequence is 18 residues long. Germline assignment: CDR1 SNHLY and CDR2 FYNNEI. Losses at the gene ends were 6 bases for V and 4 bases for J; bases not matched to a gene: 17. The CDR3 nucleotides are TGTGCCAGCAGCGACAAGGCCTCTCGGGTAGCGGGATACAATGAGCAGTTCTTC. Translated, it gives CASSDKASRVAGYNEQFF.

By share of the sample, this clone is medium-sized. V gene TRBV6-1 combines with J gene TRBJ1-6; D is ambiguous. Trimming shortened V by 1 base and J by 7 bases, and 8 bases separated the two germline ends. Germline V gene lookup returns CDR1 MNHNS and CDR2 SASEGT. There are 14 residues in the CDR3. For the CDR3, the DNA is TGTGCCAGCAGTGAAGTGGCTGTGAATTCACCCCTCCACTTT. It translates to CASSEVAVNSPLHF.

By proportion, this clone is medium-sized. The chain recombines TRBV6-1 with TRBJ1-5, with D perhaps TRBD1 (6 bases). Trimming took off 1 base at V and 5 bases at J, with 9 bases between the two ends. CDR3 length equals 14 residues. Germline CDR1 MNHNS, CDR2 SASEGT. CDR3 coding DNA: TGTGCCAGCAGTGAAGTAAGGGGGTATCAGCCCCAGCATTTT. As protein: CASSEVRGYQPQHF.

The gene calls are TRBV6-5 and TRBJ1-6; no reliable D call. Trimming shortened V by 0 bases and J by 7 bases, and 13 bases separated the two germline ends. The CDR3 consists of 16 residues. Per the germline V gene, CDR1 is MNHEY and CDR2 is SVGAGI. The chain's CDR3 is CASSYSGQASNSPLHF. CDR3 bases: TGTGCCAGCAGTTACTCGGGCCAGGCGTCGAATTCACCCCTCCACTTT.

This clone was counted many times. The gene calls are TRBV13 and TRBJ2-5; D is perhaps TRBD2 (5 bases). From germline, CDR1 is PRHDT and CDR2 FYEKMQ (reference sequence). The ends were cut back, 0 bases at V and 1 base at J, with 9 bases in the middle. CDR3 length: 15 residues. The CDR3 protein is CASSLGRVVQETQYF. The CDR3 nucleotides read TGTGCCAGCAGCTTAGGGAGGGTGGTCCAAGAGACCCAGTACTTC.

This sequence joins TRBV27 and TRBJ2-7, with D possibly TRBD2 on 7 matching bases. V was clipped by 2 bases and J by 6 bases, with 11 bases between them. Germline lookup yields CDR1 MNHEY and CDR2 SMNVEV (reference sequence). This CDR3 comprises 13 residues. In DNA form, the CDR3 reads TGTGCCAGCAGTTTAAGCGGGGACACCGAGCAGTACTTC. Translating gives CASSLSGDTEQYF.

The chain combines TRBV7-6 with TRBJ1-1; D is perhaps TRBD1 (5 bases). V was pared by 8 bases and J by 1 base, with 20 bases between. Germline values: CDR1 SGHVS, CDR2 FNYEAQ. The CDR3 totals 16 residues. The CDR3 here is CASSAGRGPGNTEAFF. Here the CDR3 DNA reads TGTGCCAGCTCTGCGGGGCGGGGCCCCGGGAACACTGAAGCTTTCTTT. The full variable domain, its missing parts supplied by reference TRBV7-6 and TRBJ1-1, is GAGVSQSPRYKVTKRGQDVALRCDPISGHVSLYWYRQALGQGPEFLTYFNYEAQQDKSGLPNDRFSAERPEGSISTLTIQRTEQRDSAMYRCASSAGRGPGNTEAFFGQGTRLTVV.

V gene TRBV2 combines with J gene TRBJ1-4; unclear D gene. CDR1 is SNHLY, CDR2 FYNNEI, per germline. CDR3 size: 15 residues. The V end was cut by 6 bases, the J end by 0 bases, with 11 bases between. This CDR3 is CASRALVATNEKLFF. CDR3 nucleotides: TGTGCCAGCAGGGCCCTTGTTGCAACTAATGAAAAACTGTTTTTT.

This sequence joins TRBV2 and TRBJ2-1, with D perhaps TRBD2 (6 bases). The CDR3 runs 14 residues. The germline V gene has CDR1 SNHLY and CDR2 FYNNEI. The V end lost 3 bases, the J end lost 11 bases, and 17 bases lay between the germline ends. The DNA of the CDR3 is TGTGCCAGCAGTGATCGGCCGCCCGGGGGACAGCAGTTCTTC. It yields the protein CASSDRPPGGQQFF.

This sequence joins TRBV30 and TRBJ1-6; D may be TRBD1 (6 bases). Germline loops: CDR1 GTSNPN, CDR2 SVGIG (reference sequence). Trimming took 2 bases from V and 9 from J, leaving 14 bases between them. This CDR3 has 14 residues. The CDR3 coding sequence is TGTGCCTGGAGTAAACAGGGCGGGGGTTCACCCCTCCACTTT. This gives the protein CAWSKQGGGSPLHF.